The rows below give T cell receptor beta chains drawn from one sample of a study of blood T cell repertoires in COVID-19. The table came from immunoSEQ multiplex PCR; TCRdb's copy has only in-frame clones and leaves some out. The table lists 90,000 or so clones, 89% of them singletons. The material sequenced was peripheral blood. The receptors were gathered from a woman of 80 years or more with active COVID-19. The CDR3 runs from the conserved cysteine through the conserved F or W.

V gene: TRBV5-8; J gene: TRBJ2-1; CDR3 protein: CASSLDRWNEQFF
V gene: TRBV7-9; J gene: TRBJ2-4; CDR3 protein: CASSLGREQNIQYF
V gene: TRBV5-4; J gene: TRBJ2-4; CDR3 protein: CASSLAGSAKNIQYF
V gene: TRBV10-3; J gene: TRBJ2-1; CDR3 protein: CAISESSLGLFGNEQFF
V gene: TRBV27; J gene: TRBJ2-7; CDR3 protein: CASSLLPPPRAYEQYF
V gene: TRBV27; J gene: TRBJ2-2; CDR3 protein: CASRRTGIGELFF
V gene: TRBV2; J gene: TRBJ1-2; CDR3 protein: CASSGPGQLNYGYTF
V gene: TRBV4-1; J gene: TRBJ1-5; CDR3 protein: CASSQDARQPQHF
V gene: TRBV7-9; J gene: TRBJ2-5; CDR3 protein: CASSLVVTGGEETQYF
V gene: TRBV12-3/TRBV12-4; J gene: TRBJ2-2; CDR3 protein: CASSYLRGGELFF
V gene: TRBV19; J gene: TRBJ1-1; CDR3 protein: CASKQGTGTEAFF
V gene: TRBV7-2; J gene: TRBJ2-7; CDR3 protein: CASSLYRGAYEQYF
V gene: TRBV6-5; J gene: TRBJ2-3; CDR3 protein: CASAWREVTDTQYF
V gene: TRBV28; J gene: TRBJ1-1; CDR3 protein: CASSWTRVNTEAFF
V gene: TRBV9; J gene: TRBJ1-2; CDR3 protein: CASSGLSNYGYTF
V gene: TRBV19; J gene: TRBJ2-5; CDR3 protein: CASGDYQETQYF
V gene: TRBV10-3; J gene: TRBJ1-1; CDR3 protein: CAISDSGGNTEAFF
V gene: TRBV2; J gene: TRBJ2-7; CDR3 protein: CASNVDRFYEQYF
V gene: TRBV30; J gene: TRBJ2-7; CDR3 protein: CAWSPSIYEQYF
V gene: TRBV6-2/TRBV6-3; J gene: TRBJ2-3; CDR3 protein: CASSRGVGARTDTQYF
V gene: TRBV10-3; J gene: TRBJ2-1; CDR3 protein: CAINPGLEGEQFF
V gene: TRBV15; J gene: TRBJ2-3; CDR3 protein: CATSRDSDTQYF
V gene: TRBV9; J gene: TRBJ2-1; CDR3 protein: CASSAGTGNYNEQFF
V gene: TRBV2; J gene: TRBJ2-7; CDR3 protein: CASSLTERGNSEQYF
V gene: TRBV11-3; J gene: TRBJ2-5; CDR3 protein: CASSLREASGTGETQYF
V gene: TRBV5-8; J gene: TRBJ2-5; CDR3 protein: CASSAGLAGQETQYF
V gene: TRBV28; J gene: TRBJ1-1; CDR3 protein: CASSLGSTEAFF
V gene: TRBV11-3; J gene: TRBJ2-3; CDR3 protein: CASSFRGSTDTQYF
V gene: TRBV5-4; J gene: TRBJ2-7; CDR3 protein: CASSLGTSGSFYEQYF